These 12 T cell receptor beta chains originate from one sample sequenced in a study of OX40 agonist ivuxolimab in advanced cancers. Sequencing was performed with immunoSEQ multiplex PCR; in TCRdb, only in-frame clones are kept and a portion is missing. The data hold approximately 77,000 clones, with approximately 84% observed a single time. Specimen: CD4+ or CD8+ T cells sorted from blood, collected in a trial of the OX40 agonist ivuxolimab. All receptors come from an adult with an advanced solid tumor such as melanoma, head and neck, liver or kidney cancer.

J is TRBJ1-6 and V is TRBV2; perhaps TRBD1 as D (5 bases). Trimming removed 6 bases from V and 7 bases from J, with 10 bases in between. CDR3 length: 13 residues. Germline assignment: CDR1 SNHLY and CDR2 FYNNEI. The CDR3 nucleotides are TGTGCCAGCAGGAGGCAGGGAAATTCACCCCTCCACTTT. Residues: CASRRQGNSPLHF.

The V gene is TRBV9, the J gene TRBJ2-1; no firm D call. The ends were cut back, 0 bases at V and 5 bases at J, with 18 bases in the middle. The germline V gene encodes CDR1 SGDLS and CDR2 YYNGEE. The CDR3 is 17 amino acids. CDR3 DNA: TGTGCCAGCAGCGTAGGGCCCCTAGGGTTTCTCAACAATGAGCAGTTCTTC. It specifies CASSVGPLGFLNNEQFF. Looking up the rest from reference TRBV9 and TRBJ2-1 gives the full variable domain: DSGVTQTPKHLITATGQRVTLRCSPRSGDLSVYWYQQSLDQGLQFLIQYYNGEERAKGNILERFSAQQFPDLHSELNLSSLELGDSALYFCASSVGPLGFLNNEQFFGPGTRLTVL.

The DNA for the CDR3 is TGTGCCAGCTCACCACCTGGGACAGGAACGAACACCGGGGAGCTGTTTTTT. Translation: CASSPPGTGTNTGELFF. This chain links TRBV18 with TRBJ2-2; 8 bases map to TRBD1. V lost 0 bases and J lost 0; bases outside the gene matches: 3. This CDR3 contains 17 residues. Germline V gene sequence: CDR1 KGHSH, CDR2 LQKENI.

Details on this clone: Germline is not matched at one junction end, which may reflect a read error. This specimen includes other DNA sequences encoding the same CDR3. The rearrangement uses TRBV10-3 and TRBJ1-2; D is possibly TRBD1 (6 bases). The CDR3 loop spans 13 amino acids. CDR1 is ENHRY and CDR2 is SYGVKD in the germline V gene. The CDR3, as DNA: TGTGCCATTAGTGTGGCGGGGGCGGATGGCTACACCTTC. Translated, it gives CAISVAGADGYTF.

This clone was observed a few times. The chain combines TRBV28 with TRBJ2-7, with 9 bases aligning to TRBD1. This CDR3 has 16 residues. Germline CDR1 MDHEN, CDR2 SYDVKM. Trimming cost V 1 base and J 1 base; bases outside gene matches: 5. In DNA form, the CDR3 reads TGTGCCAGCAGTTTATCAATCGGGACAGGGTCCTACGAGCAGTACTTC. The encoded protein is CASSLSIGTGSYEQYF.

The rearrangement links TRBV6-5 to TRBJ1-2; D is unclear. The V gene's germline CDR1 is MNHEY and CDR2 SVGAGI. The CDR3 consists of 12 residues. Trimming shortened V by 5 bases and J by 4 bases, and 8 bases separated the two germline ends. The DNA of the CDR3 is TGTGCCAGCAGTAACGAGGGCTATGGCTACACCTTC. This translates into CASSNEGYGYTF.

The chain links TRBV19 to TRBJ2-3; unclear D gene. The CDR3 has 15 residues. V was pared by 7 bases and J by 2 bases, with 16 bases between. Germline V gene lookup returns CDR1 LNHDA and CDR2 SQIVND (reference sequence). DNA for the CDR3: TGTGCCAGTAACCCCGCCGCGCGTTACACAGATACGCAGTATTTT. It codes for CASNPAARYTDTQYF. Combining the CDR3 with reference TRBV19 and TRBJ2-3 gives the whole variable domain DGGITQSPKYLFRKEGQNVTLSCEQNLNHDAMYWYRQDPGQGLRLIYYSQIVNDFQKGDIAEGYSVSREKKESFPLTVTSAQKNPTAFYLCASNPAARYTDTQYFGPGTRLTVL.

The chain couples TRBV7-2 to TRBJ2-6; D not resolved. The ends were cut back, 5 bases at V and 0 bases at J, with 11 bases in the middle. The CDR3 totals 16 residues. The germline CDR1 and CDR2 sequences are SGHTA and FQGNSA. The DNA for the CDR3 is TGTGCCAGCAGCCTACTGAGTTACTCTGGGGCCAACGTCCTGACTTTC. Protein product: CASSLLSYSGANVLTF.

The V and J genes are TRBV5-4 and TRBJ2-1; 11 bases agree with TRBD2. The germline gives CDR1 SGHNT, CDR2 YYREEE (reference sequence). The CDR3 is made up of 16 amino acids. The ends lost 4 bases at V and 4 bases at J; junction bases unmatched: 7. The CDR3 sequence is CASSKTSGIRYNEQFF. The CDR3 DNA is TGTGCCAGCAGCAAGACTAGCGGGATCAGATACAATGAGCAGTTCTTC.

This clone was seen a handful of times. V usage is TRBV7-2 and J usage is TRBJ2-7, with 11 bases identical to TRBD1. Germline CDR1 is SGHTA and CDR2 is FQGNSA. CDR3 size: 15 residues. J lost 3 bases, V lost 8 bases, and 9 bases had no gene match. CDR3 nucleotides: TGTGCCAGCGCACACCCCGGGACAGGGGGCTACGAGCAGTACTTC. Protein product: CASAHPGTGGYEQYF.

The CDR3 coding sequence is TGTGCCAGCAGTTTGCGGGGACAGATCACAGATACGCAGTATTTT. Encoded protein: CASSLRGQITDTQYF. V usage is TRBV27 and J usage is TRBJ2-3; D is possibly TRBD1 (7 bases). V was pared by 3 bases and J by 2 bases, with 12 bases between. The germline CDR1 and CDR2 sequences are MNHEY and SMNVEV (reference sequence). The CDR3 spans 15 residues.

This clone was counted a few times. V and J are TRBV9 and TRBJ1-6; D is unclear. There are 13 residues in the CDR3. CDR1 SGDLS and CDR2 YYNGEE come from the germline V gene. Trimming removed 0 bases at V and 9 bases at J, with 7 bases between. CDR3 DNA sequence: TGTGCCAGCAGCGTAGAGGCAAGTTCACCCCTCCACTTT. Residues: CASSVEASSPLHF.